This TCR beta chain derives from a study of neurological immune-mediated disorders. This clonotype was counted at least ten times. One entry per CDR3 protein results from TCRdb running MiXCR on the 5' RACE reads. The sample holds roughly 100,000 distinct CDR3 sequences; 3% to 4.5% are singletons and the top ten take 5% to 6.5%. The germline gives CDR1 SGHDT, CDR2 YYEEEE. Trimming took off 2 bases at V and 3 bases at J, with 11 bases between the two ends. This CDR3 has 15 residues. The clonotype originates from a woman aged 18-29 years with multiple sclerosis. This chain connects TRBV5-6 to TRBJ2-2; possible D gene TRBD2, 6 bases. The sample was PBMCs. CDR3 sequence: CASSFKGGYTGELFF. CDR3 nucleotide sequence: TGTGCCAGCAGCTTTAAGGGAGGATACACCGGGGAGCTGTTTTTT. Variable domain in full (rest from reference TRBV5-6 and TRBJ2-2): DAGVTQSPTHLIKTRGQQVTLRCSPKSGHDTVSWYQQALGQGPQFIFQYYEEEERQRGNFPDRFSGHQFPNYSSELNVNALLLGDSALYLCASSFKGGYTGELFFGEGSRLTVL.